The 23 T cell receptor beta chains below all came from one sample that was sequenced in a study of T cell repertoires in cytomegalovirus infection. TCRdb passed the reads through MiXCR, listing each CDR3 protein once. In the table there are 600,000 to 700,000 distinct CDR3 sequences, around 32% of which are singletons. These receptors' antigens are unknown. Sequences were derived from cultured PBMCs, sampled from culture after CMV antigen stimulation. Source of these receptors: a human donor in good health (CMV status not recorded). Some clones in this sample may be carry-over from other donors' samples.

This sequence joins TRBV27 and TRBJ1-3; a weak D match, TRBD1 (5 bases). Germline CDR1 is MNHEY and CDR2 is SMNVEV (reference sequence). The CDR3 is 14 residues long. V was clipped by 5 bases and J by 5 bases, with 13 bases between them. As DNA, the CDR3 is TGTGCCAGCAGTCCCGCTGGGGGTCGAAACACCATATATTTT. Residues: CASSPAGGRNTIYF.

The sample holds a few counts of this clonotype. V and J are TRBV7-8 and TRBJ2-3; D may correspond to TRBD1 or TRBD2 (5 bases each). This CDR3 is 14 amino acids long. V lost 5 bases to trimming and J lost 6 bases, with 15 bases between them. The germline CDR1 and CDR2 sequences are SGHVS and FQNEAQ. Here the CDR3 reads CASSQRDGRDTQYF. CDR3 DNA: TGTGCCAGCAGCCAACGGGACGGACGCGATACGCAGTATTTT.

This chain connects TRBV7-9 to TRBJ1-2; D unresolved. There are 15 residues in the CDR3. The V end was cut by 2 bases, the J end by 4 bases, with 14 bases between. Per germline, CDR1 SEHNR and CDR2 FQNEAQ (reference sequence). CDR3 sequence reads: CASSLNEGSVYGYTF. Here the CDR3 DNA reads TGTGCCAGCAGCTTAAATGAGGGATCCGTCTATGGCTACACCTTC.

In this sample, this clonotype turned up many times. This chain links TRBV7-2 with TRBJ1-6, with 7 bases lining up with TRBD1. The CDR3 has 16 amino acids. V dropped 5 bases and J dropped 8; count of bases not matched to a gene: 12. Per germline, CDR1 SGHTA and CDR2 FQGNSA. The CDR3 nucleotides are TGTGCCAGCAGCCCCCCCCGACAGGGTCGAGATTCACCCCTCCACTTT. Translation: CASSPPRQGRDSPLHF.

The chain is built from TRBV5-6 and TRBJ2-1; no clear D. The germline CDR1 and CDR2 sequences are SGHDT and YYEEEE. Trimming left V 2 bases short and J 7 bases short, with 10 bases between. The CDR3 is 13 amino acids. The chain's CDR3 is CASSLRPTNEQFF. CDR3 bases: TGTGCCAGCAGCTTAAGGCCAACGAATGAGCAGTTCTTC.

V is TRBV4-1 and J is TRBJ1-4; TRBD1 matches 7 bases. Germline V gene lookup returns CDR1 MGHRA and CDR2 YSYEKL. This CDR3 has 15 residues. J gave up 5 bases and V 3 bases, and 6 bases lay outside the gene matches. This CDR3 reads CASSQEPGQNEKLFF. DNA of the CDR3: TGCGCCAGCAGCCAGGAACCGGGACAGAATGAAAAACTGTTTTTT.

This chain links TRBV6-5 with TRBJ1-2; 9 bases line up with TRBD1. V gave up 5 bases and J gave up 0 bases; unmatched junction bases: 13. The CDR3 is 18 amino acids. Germline V gives CDR1 MNHEY, CDR2 SVGAGI. The CDR3 is CASSPIPGTGIPNYGYTF. The DNA of the CDR3 is TGTGCCAGCAGTCCTATACCCGGGACAGGGATCCCTAACTATGGCTACACCTTC.

This clonotype was detected only a few times. This chain joins TRBV7-2 and TRBJ2-7; D is tentatively TRBD1 or TRBD2 (6 bases each). The CDR3 runs 14 residues. V was shortened by 4 bases and J by 4 bases, with 14 bases between the two germline ends. Germline loops: CDR1 SGHTA, CDR2 FQGNSA. Written as DNA, the CDR3 is TGTGCCAGCAGCTCGGGGGCGGGGTCATACGAGCAGTACTTC. Translation gives CASSSGAGSYEQYF.

This clonotype was counted between two and nine times. The CDR3 region has the DNA TGTGCCAGCTCACCGTTACGGGGGTTCACTGAAGCTTTCTTT. This sequence encodes CASSPLRGFTEAFF. The J gene is TRBJ1-1, the V gene TRBV18; possibly TRBD1 for D (5 bases). This CDR3 region has 14 residues. The germline gives CDR1 KGHSH, CDR2 LQKENI. Trimming stripped 3 bases from V and 4 bases from J, with 12 bases between. Using reference TRBV18 and TRBJ1-1 for the parts outside the CDR3, the full variable domain is NAGVMQNPRHLVRRRGQEARLRCSPMKGHSHVYWYRQLPEEGLKFMVYLQKENIIDESGMPKERFSAEFPKEGPSILRIQQVVRGDSAAYFCASSPLRGFTEAFFGQGTRLTVV.

This clonotype was seen only a few times. The CDR3 is CASSLVLEGANGYTF. The CDR3 nucleotides are TGTGCCAGCAGCTTAGTTTTAGAGGGGGCGAATGGCTACACCTTC. The chain joins TRBV7-2 to TRBJ1-2; TRBD1 agrees at 7 bases. Per the germline V gene, CDR1 is SGHTA and CDR2 is FQGNSA. The J segment lost 6 bases and the V segment lost 1 base, leaving 8 bases of the junction unmatched. The CDR3 runs 15 residues.

V is TRBV19 and J is TRBJ2-1, with a tentative D call TRBD2 (6 bases). CDR1 and CDR2 (germline): LNHDA, SQIVND (reference sequence). Trimming removed 10 bases from V and 0 bases from J, with 16 bases in between. This CDR3 has 15 residues. CDR3 sequence (DNA): TGTGCCACCACGGAGGGCTTTAGCTCCTACAATGAGCAGTTCTTC. Translation gives CATTEGFSSYNEQFF.

This clonotype was counted a few times. The genes are TRBV18 and TRBJ1-2; maybe TRBD1 (6 bases). This CDR3 has 15 amino acids. Between the trimmed V and J ends, which lost 4 bases and 2 bases, there was a span of 14 bases. Germline V gene lookup returns CDR1 KGHSH and CDR2 LQKENI. The CDR3 here is CASSRPGHLNYGYTF. Written as DNA, the CDR3 is TGTGCCAGCTCACGACCGGGACACCTAAACTATGGCTACACCTTC.

The gene calls are TRBV6-2 or TRBV6-3 and TRBJ1-5, with a weak D call TRBD1 (5 bases). The ends were cut back, 2 bases at V and 2 bases at J, with 10 bases in the middle. The CDR3 covers 15 residues. Per the germline V gene, CDR1 is MNHEY and CDR2 is SVGEGT. The CDR3 is CASSYLAGGNQPQHF. CDR3 DNA sequence: TGTGCCAGCAGTTACCTGGCGGGGGGCAATCAGCCCCAGCATTTT.

The chain is built from TRBV11-2 and TRBJ2-1, with TRBD2 as a possible D gene (6 bases). Germline lookup yields CDR1 SGHAT and CDR2 FQNNGV. Trimming removed 1 base at V and 3 bases at J, with 19 bases between. CDR3 length equals 18 residues. The CDR3 sequence is CASSLVSSEAAIYNEQFF. The CDR3 bases are TGTGCCAGCAGCTTAGTTTCTAGCGAAGCGGCCATCTACAATGAGCAGTTCTTC.

A few counts support this clonotype. This sequence joins TRBV19 and TRBJ1-1; no firm D call. CDR1 is LNHDA and CDR2 is SQIVND in the germline V gene (reference sequence). V lost 6 bases and J lost 0, with 14 bases in between. This CDR3 is 15 amino acids long. Written as DNA, the CDR3 is TGTGCCAGTAGCCCACACGCGACTTTGAACACTGAAGCTTTCTTT. Its protein is CASSPHATLNTEAFF. The complete variable domain, with remaining parts taken from reference TRBV19 and TRBJ1-1, reads DGGITQSPKYLFRKEGQNVTLSCEQNLNHDAMYWYRQDPGQGLRLIYYSQIVNDFQKGDIAEGYSVSREKKESFPLTVTSAQKNPTAFYLCASSPHATLNTEAFFGQGTRLTVV.

This clonotype was detected a few times. This rearrangement joins TRBV19 to TRBJ2-1, with D unresolved. Germline V gives CDR1 LNHDA, CDR2 SQIVND (reference sequence). The CDR3 sequence is 12 residues long. With 5 bases removed from V and 9 bases from J, the gap between germline ends came to 11 bases. The CDR3 DNA follows: TGTGCCAGTAGTGTCCTCGGTGGTGAGCAGTTCTTC. As protein: CASSVLGGEQFF.

In this sample, this clonotype turned up a few times. The chain employs TRBV2 and TRBJ1-6, with 10 bases that match TRBD1. There are 15 residues in the CDR3. The J segment lost 0 bases and the V segment lost 9 bases, leaving 2 bases of the junction unmatched. Germline V gives CDR1 SNHLY, CDR2 FYNNEI. CDR3 in DNA: TGTGCCAGGACAGGGGGCAGCTCCTATAATTCACCCCTCCACTTT. Its translation is CARTGGSSYNSPLHF. The whole variable domain, remainder taken from reference TRBV2 and TRBJ1-6, is EPEVTQTPSHQVTQMGQEVILRCVPISNHLYFYWYRQILGQKVEFLVSFYNNEISEKSEIFDDQFSVERPDGSNFTLKIRSTKLEDSAMYFCARTGGSSYNSPLHFGNGTRLTVT.

J is TRBJ1-3 and V is TRBV19; D is perhaps TRBD1 (5 bases). CDR3 length equals 16 residues. Trimming removed 7 bases from V and 0 bases from J, with 16 bases in between. Germline values: CDR1 LNHDA, CDR2 SQIVND (reference sequence). CDR3 DNA: TGTGCCAGTACCGTCCGGGACGGGGCCTCTGGAAACACCATATATTTT. Its translation is CASTVRDGASGNTIYF.

The chain employs TRBV11-2 and TRBJ2-7; unclear D gene. CDR1 and CDR2 from the germline V gene are SGHAT and FQNNGV. This CDR3 comprises 12 residues. Trimming pared 1 base from V and 5 bases from J, leaving 6 bases between. The CDR3 is CASSLGTNEQYF. The CDR3 nucleotides read TGTGCCAGCAGCTTAGGAACGAACGAGCAGTACTTC.

CDR3 in DNA: TGTGCCAGCAGTGAAGGGGCAGGGGGCTATACCCAGTACTTC. Translation: CASSEGAGGYTQYF. J is TRBJ2-5 and V is TRBV6-1, with TRBD1 identical over 8 bases. V shed 1 base, J shed 8 bases, and the junction held 6 bases outside the gene matches. Germline-derived CDR1 and CDR2 are MNHNS and SASEGT. The CDR3 has 14 amino acids.

V is TRBV11-2 and J is TRBJ2-1; perhaps TRBD2 as D (6 bases). Trimming took off 1 base at V and 1 base at J, with 20 bases between the two ends. CDR1 is SGHAT and CDR2 is FQNNGV in the germline V gene. The CDR3 is 19 residues long. The CDR3 DNA follows: TGTGCCAGCAGCTTAGTCGGGGGAGGCAGTTCAGCTTCCTACAATGAGCAGTTCTTC. It encodes CASSLVGGGSSASYNEQFF.

This clonotype has only a few counts. The rearrangement joins TRBV18 to TRBJ2-7; maybe TRBD2 (5 bases). The CDR3 covers 15 residues. The V gene's germline CDR1 is KGHSH and CDR2 LQKENI. Trimming stripped 6 bases from V and 3 bases from J, with 18 bases between. CDR3: CASSRVGNYYYEQYF. Here the CDR3 DNA reads TGTGCCAGCTCCCGGGTCGGGAACTACTACTACGAGCAGTACTTC.

The CDR3 is CASGREGPDGYTF. In nucleotides, the CDR3 is TGTGCCAGCGGCCGGGAGGGCCCCGATGGCTACACCTTC. This chain uses TRBV2 with TRBJ1-2; D remains ambiguous. The CDR3 spans 13 residues. The germline V gene has CDR1 SNHLY and CDR2 FYNNEI. The V gene lost 8 bases and the J gene lost 6 bases, with 16 bases spanning the gap.